This paragraph reports one TCR beta chain. Its antigen remains unidentified. These data originate in a study of T cell responses to AZD1222 COVID-19 vaccine. CDR3 length equals 15 residues. The V and J ends lost 5 bases and 7 bases, in that order; junction bases with no gene match: 10. CDR1 and CDR2 (germline): KGHDR, SFDVKD. General observations from the study: At baseline, seropositivity was found in only a handful of AZD1222 recipients. The span of vaccine-associated CD4 TCRs extended across spike, with dominance at 160-218 and 743-854. Close to half of all spike-specific TCRs reportedly target regions of the variants that are unmutated.

Measured with immunoSEQ multiplex PCR; TCRdb has only the in-frame clones, and not every one. Of roughly 100,000 clones listed, roughly nine tenths are singletons. Researchers grouped second doses given at about 4 or about 12 weeks into one pool. V gene TRBV24-1 combines with J gene TRBJ2-4; the match to TRBD1 covers 7 bases. Specimen: peripheral blood, collected 28 days after the second AZD1222 dose. The origin of this receptor is an adult who received the AZD1222 COVID-19 vaccine. In nucleotides, the CDR3 is TGTGCCACCAGTGGCTTAGCGCAGGGGGAGAACATTCAGTACTTC. Protein product: CATSGLAQGENIQYF.